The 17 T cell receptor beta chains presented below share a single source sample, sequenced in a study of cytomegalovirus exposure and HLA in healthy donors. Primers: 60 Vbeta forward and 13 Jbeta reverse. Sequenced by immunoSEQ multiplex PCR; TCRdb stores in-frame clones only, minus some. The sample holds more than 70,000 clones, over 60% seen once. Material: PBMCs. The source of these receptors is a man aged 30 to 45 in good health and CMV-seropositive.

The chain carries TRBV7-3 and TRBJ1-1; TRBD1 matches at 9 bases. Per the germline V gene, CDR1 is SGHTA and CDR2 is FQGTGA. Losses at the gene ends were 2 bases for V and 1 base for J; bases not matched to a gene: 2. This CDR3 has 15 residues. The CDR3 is CASSLWGQGNTEAFF. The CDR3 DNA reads TGTGCCAGCAGCTTATGGGGACAGGGGAACACTGAAGCTTTCTTT.

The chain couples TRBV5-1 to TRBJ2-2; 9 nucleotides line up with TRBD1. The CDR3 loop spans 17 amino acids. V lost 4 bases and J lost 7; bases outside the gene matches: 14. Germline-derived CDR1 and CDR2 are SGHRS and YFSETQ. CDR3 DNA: TGCGCCAGCAGCCCTCGCCCCGGGACAGGGATTGACGGGGAGCTGTTTTTT. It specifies CASSPRPGTGIDGELFF.

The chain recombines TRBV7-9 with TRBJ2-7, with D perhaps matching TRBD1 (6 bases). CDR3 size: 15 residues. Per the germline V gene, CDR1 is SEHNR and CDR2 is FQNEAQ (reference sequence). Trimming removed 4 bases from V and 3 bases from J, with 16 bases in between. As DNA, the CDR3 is TGTGCCAGCAGCTCATCCGGGACACTCCACTACGAGCAGTACTTC. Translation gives CASSSSGTLHYEQYF.

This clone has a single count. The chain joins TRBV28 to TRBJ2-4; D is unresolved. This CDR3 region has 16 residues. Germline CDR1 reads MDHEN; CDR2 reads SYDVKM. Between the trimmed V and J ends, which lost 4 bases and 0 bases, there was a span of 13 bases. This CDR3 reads CASSSPGVVAKNIQYF. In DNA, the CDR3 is TGTGCCAGCAGTTCACCCGGAGTAGTAGCCAAAAACATTCAGTACTTC. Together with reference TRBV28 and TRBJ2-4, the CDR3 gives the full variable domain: DVKVTQSSRYLVKRTGEKVFLECVQDMDHENMFWYRQDPGLGLRLIYFSYDVKMKEKGDIPEGYSVSREKKERFSLILESASTNQTSMYLCASSSPGVVAKNIQYFGAGTRLSVL.

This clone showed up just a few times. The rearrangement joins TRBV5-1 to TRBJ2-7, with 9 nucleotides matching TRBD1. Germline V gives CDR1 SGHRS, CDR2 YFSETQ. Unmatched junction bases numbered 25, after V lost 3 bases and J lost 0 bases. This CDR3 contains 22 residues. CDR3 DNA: TGCGCCAGCAGCTACAGCCGGGTTAGGGGACAGGGTCCACCCTTAAGCTCCTACGAGCAGTACGTC. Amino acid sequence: CASSYSRVRGQGPPLSSYEQYV.

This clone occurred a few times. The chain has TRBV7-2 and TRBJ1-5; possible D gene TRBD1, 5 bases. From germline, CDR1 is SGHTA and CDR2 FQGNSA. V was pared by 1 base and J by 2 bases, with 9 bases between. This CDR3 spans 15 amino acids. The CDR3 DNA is TGTGCCAGCAGCTTAGACGGGGGGGGCAATCAGCCCCAGCATTTT. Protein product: CASSLDGGGNQPQHF. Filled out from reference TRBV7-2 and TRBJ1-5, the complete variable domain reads GAGVSQSPSNKVTEKGKDVELRCDPISGHTALYWYRQSLGQGLEFLIYFQGNSAPDKSGLPSDRFSAERTGGSVSTLTIQRTQQEDSAVYLCASSLDGGGNQPQHFGDGTRLSIL.

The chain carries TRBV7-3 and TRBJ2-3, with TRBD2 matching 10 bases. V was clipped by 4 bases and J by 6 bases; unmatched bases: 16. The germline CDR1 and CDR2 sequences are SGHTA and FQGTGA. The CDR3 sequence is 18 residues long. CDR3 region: CASSSLPGLAIGPDTQYF. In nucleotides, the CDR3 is TGTGCCAGCAGCTCTCTCCCGGGACTAGCGATTGGGCCGGATACGCAGTATTTT.

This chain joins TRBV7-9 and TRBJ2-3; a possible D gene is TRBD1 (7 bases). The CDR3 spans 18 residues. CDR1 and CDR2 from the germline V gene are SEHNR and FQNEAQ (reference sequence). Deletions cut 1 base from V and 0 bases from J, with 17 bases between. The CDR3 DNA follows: TGTGCCAGCAGCTTAGATCTTGGAGGGGGCAGGAGCACAGATACGCAGTATTTT. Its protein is CASSLDLGGGRSTDTQYF.

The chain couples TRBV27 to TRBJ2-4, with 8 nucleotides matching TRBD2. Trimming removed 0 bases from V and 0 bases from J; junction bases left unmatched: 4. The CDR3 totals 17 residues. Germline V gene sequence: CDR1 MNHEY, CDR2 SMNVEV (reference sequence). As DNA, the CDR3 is TGTGCCAGCAGTTTATCGATAGCGGGGCTAGCCAAAAACATTCAGTACTTC. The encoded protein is CASSLSIAGLAKNIQYF.

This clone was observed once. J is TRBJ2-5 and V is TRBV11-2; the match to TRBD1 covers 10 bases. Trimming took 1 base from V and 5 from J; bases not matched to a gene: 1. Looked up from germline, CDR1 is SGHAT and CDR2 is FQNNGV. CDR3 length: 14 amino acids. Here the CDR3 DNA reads TGTGCCAGCAGCTTAGGGACAGGGGGTGAGACCCAGTACTTC. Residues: CASSLGTGGETQYF.

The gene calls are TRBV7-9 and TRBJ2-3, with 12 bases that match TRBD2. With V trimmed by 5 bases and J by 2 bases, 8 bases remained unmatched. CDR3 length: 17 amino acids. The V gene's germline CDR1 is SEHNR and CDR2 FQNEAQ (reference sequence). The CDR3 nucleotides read TGTGCCAGCAGCCTAGGACTAGCGGGGATATACACAGATACGCAGTATTTT. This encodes CASSLGLAGIYTDTQYF.

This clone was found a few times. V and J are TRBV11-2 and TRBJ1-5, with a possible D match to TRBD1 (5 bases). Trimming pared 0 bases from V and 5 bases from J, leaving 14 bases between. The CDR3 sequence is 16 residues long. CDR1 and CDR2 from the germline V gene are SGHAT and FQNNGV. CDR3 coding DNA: TGTGCCAGCAGCTTAGAGAGTCAGGGAAGGGATCAGCCCCAGCATTTT. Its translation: CASSLESQGRDQPQHF.

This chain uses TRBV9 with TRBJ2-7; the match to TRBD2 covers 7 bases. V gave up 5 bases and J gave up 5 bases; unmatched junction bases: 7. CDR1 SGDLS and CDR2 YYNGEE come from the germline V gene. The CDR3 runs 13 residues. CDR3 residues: CASRAGEEDEQYF. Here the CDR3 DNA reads TGTGCCAGCAGGGCGGGAGAGGAAGACGAGCAGTACTTC.

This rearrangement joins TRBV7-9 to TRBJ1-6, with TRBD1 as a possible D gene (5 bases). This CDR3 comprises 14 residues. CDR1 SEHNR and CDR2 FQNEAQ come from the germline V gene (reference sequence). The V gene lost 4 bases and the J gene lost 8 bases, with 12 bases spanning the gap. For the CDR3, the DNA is TGTGCCAGCAGCTCGACAGCGATCCATTCACCCCTCCACTTT. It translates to CASSSTAIHSPLHF.

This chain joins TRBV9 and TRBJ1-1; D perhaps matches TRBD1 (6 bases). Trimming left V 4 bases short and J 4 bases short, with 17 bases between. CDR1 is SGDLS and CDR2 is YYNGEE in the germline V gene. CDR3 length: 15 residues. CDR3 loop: CASSPRQDRSTEAFF. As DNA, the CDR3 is TGTGCCAGCAGCCCTCGACAGGATCGGAGCACTGAAGCTTTCTTT.

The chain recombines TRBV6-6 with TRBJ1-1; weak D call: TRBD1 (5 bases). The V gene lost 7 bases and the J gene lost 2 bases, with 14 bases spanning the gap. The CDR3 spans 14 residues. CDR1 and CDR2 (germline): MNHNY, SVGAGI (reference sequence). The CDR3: CASIPRTLNTEAFF. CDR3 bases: TGTGCCAGCATCCCAAGGACACTAAACACTGAAGCTTTCTTT.

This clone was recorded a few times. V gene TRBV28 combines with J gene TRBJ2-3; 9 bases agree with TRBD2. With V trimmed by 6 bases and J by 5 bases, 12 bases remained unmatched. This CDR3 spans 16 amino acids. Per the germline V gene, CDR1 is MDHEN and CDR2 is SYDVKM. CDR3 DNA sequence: TGTGCCAGCAGACAATGGGGGGCGGGAGGGGGAGATACGCAGTATTTT. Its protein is CASRQWGAGGGDTQYF.